This T cell receptor beta chain was identified during a study of long-term antiretroviral therapy in people with HIV. Study-wide points: At every time point, clones expanded before ART dominated the repertoire. When set beside controls, HIV repertoires had CDR3 length ranges that were narrower.

This clone was observed a single time. What it recognizes is unknown. It was version v3.0 of the immunoSEQ assay that was run at survey level. Sequencing aimed to cover roughly 35,000-50,000 T-cell genomes per sample. Sequenced by immunoSEQ multiplex PCR; TCRdb stores in-frame clones only, minus some. The sample includes 30,000 to 40,000 clones, roughly 79% of them seen just once. From each donor, at least one pre-ART PBMC sample and at least two post-ART PBMC samples were obtained. This CDR3 contains 16 residues. The germline V gene has CDR1 SGDLS and CDR2 YYNGEE. Trimming stripped 3 bases from V and 3 bases from J, with 19 bases between.

Source: unsorted PBMCs, taken 3 years after starting antiretroviral therapy. The chain recombines TRBV9 with TRBJ2-7, with D possibly being TRBD2 (5 bases). The receptor's source is a man in his fifties with HIV. CDR3: CASSALRASPVYEQYF. CDR3 DNA: TGTGCCAGCAGCGCCCTCCGGGCTAGCCCGGTCTACGAGCAGTACTTC.